This T cell receptor beta chain originates from a study of T cell changes during pregnancy in multiple sclerosis (dated by TCRdb to the late 2010s). Regarding the complete study: Changes in the T cell repertoire over the course of pregnancy were examined in this study in women with multiple sclerosis.

Library preparation used the immunoSEQ multiplex PCR assay. TCRdb re-hosts the immuneACCESS table, in-frame sequences only. Its copies lack some clones; in the studies checked, an unresolved V gene accounts for under half of them, and the cause for the rest is not known. A total of tens of thousands of clones appear in this sample, approximately 90% of them only once. 2.6% of the sample goes to the ten largest clones. Of note for this clone: What antigen it recognizes has not been identified. No much larger clone is present one base from it, and per-base qualities are unavailable.

Sequences SGHDT (CDR1) and YYEEEE (CDR2) are obtained from the germline V gene. Trimming takes 7 bases from V and 2 bases from J, and the germline ends sit 15 bases apart. The CDR3, from cysteine to phenylalanine, totals 14 residues. Here the CDR3 DNA is all that survives: 42 bases in frame from base 1. The sequence was obtained from a female donor with multiple sclerosis, enrolled in a pregnancy study. The rearrangement combines TRBV5-6 with TRBJ2-5, and the D gene may be TRBD2, 6 bases matching. The sequencing here drew on peripheral blood, taken before pregnancy. The CDR3 in this case is CASGEGREQETQYF. The DNA is as follows: TGTGCCAGCGGCGAGGGGCGGGAACAAGAGACCCAGTACTTC.